This passage covers 27 T cell receptor beta chains from one sample sequenced in a study of spatial heterogeneity in lung cancer. As to time point: sample taken at primary tumor resection. TCRdb re-called the 5' RACE reads through MiXCR, storing one row per CDR3 protein. The table includes some 3,300 distinct CDR3 sequences, about 9.1% detected once. Sequenced here: normal lung tissue next to the tumor, sampled at surgery. These receptors came from a male donor with early-stage non-small cell lung cancer.

In this sample, this clonotype is medium-sized. This chain connects TRBV9 to TRBJ1-1; D gene ambiguous. V was clipped by 3 bases and J by 0 bases, with 6 bases between them. CDR1 SGDLS and CDR2 YYNGEE come from the germline V gene. The CDR3 runs to 13 residues. Written as DNA, the CDR3 is TGTGCCAGCAGCGCCCTTATGAACACTGAAGCTTTCTTT. Translation gives CASSALMNTEAFF.

This clonotype is deemed medium-sized (0.01 to 0.1%). This chain links TRBV27 with TRBJ2-1, with 12 nucleotides matching TRBD2. CDR3 length: 13 amino acids. Trimming took 7 bases from V and 7 from J; bases not matched to a gene: 2. CDR1 MNHEY and CDR2 SMNVEV come from the germline V gene (reference sequence). CDR3 amino acids: CASTTSGRNEQFF. In DNA form, the CDR3 reads TGTGCCAGCACAACTAGCGGGAGGAATGAGCAGTTCTTC.

This clonotype was detected many times. V gene TRBV28 combines with J gene TRBJ2-3; perhaps D is TRBD1 or TRBD2 (6 bases each). The germline gives CDR1 MDHEN, CDR2 SYDVKM. CDR3 size: 16 residues. Trimming cost V 3 bases and J 7 bases, with 20 bases left between them. The CDR3 sequence is CASSLTEGGVLHTQYF. For the CDR3, the DNA is TGTGCCAGCAGTTTGACGGAGGGGGGAGTACTACATACGCAGTATTTT.

The chain combines TRBV20-1 with TRBJ2-4; D might be TRBD1 (7 bases). From germline, CDR1 is DFQATT and CDR2 SNEGSKA (reference sequence). The V gene lost 0 bases and the J gene lost 4 bases, with 13 bases spanning the gap. This CDR3 comprises 15 residues. The CDR3 DNA reads TGCAGTGCTAGAGAGGTGGGGGGACAGAAAAACATTCAGTACTTC. This translates into CSAREVGGQKNIQYF.

Sample share makes this clonotype medium-sized. V and J are TRBV27 and TRBJ2-2; no firm D call. Germline V gene lookup returns CDR1 MNHEY and CDR2 SMNVEV (reference sequence). The germline V and J ends were trimmed by 3 bases and 3 bases, with 8 bases remaining between them. CDR3 size: 14 residues. This CDR3 reads CASSFASYTGELFF. The CDR3 nucleotides read TGTGCCAGCAGTTTTGCCTCCTACACCGGGGAGCTGTTTTTT.

By sample fraction, this clonotype is medium-sized. The chain joins TRBV3-1 to TRBJ1-5; no clear D. Germline V gene lookup returns CDR1 LGHDT and CDR2 YNNKEL (reference sequence). Trimming removed 4 bases at V and 5 bases at J, with 12 bases between. This CDR3 region has 14 residues. In DNA form, the CDR3 reads TGTGCCAGCAGCCTATCTGGTGGAGATCAGCCCCAGCATTTT. Translated, it gives CASSLSGGDQPQHF.

This clonotype is labeled medium-sized. The chain links TRBV12-3 or TRBV12-4 to TRBJ2-7, with 9 bases identical to TRBD2. Trimming removed 3 bases from V and 1 base from J; junction bases left unmatched: 7. This CDR3 spans 16 amino acids. CDR3 DNA: TGTGCCAGCAGTTTTGGGCTAGCGGGACCATCCTACGAGCAGTACTTC. It encodes CASSFGLAGPSYEQYF.

This clonotype was detected ten times or more. The V call is TRBV12-5, the J call TRBJ2-1; D is unresolved. The CDR3 totals 10 residues. Germline V CDR1 and CDR2: LGHNT, FRNRAP. The V end lost 0 bases, the J end lost 10 bases, and 1 base lay between the germline ends. This chain's CDR3 is CASGLVEQFF. CDR3 DNA sequence: TGTGCTAGTGGTTTGGTAGAGCAGTTCTTC.

The table lists this clonotype with many counts. The chain carries TRBV30 and TRBJ2-7; a possible D gene is TRBD2 (7 bases). V was cut by 3 bases and J by 8 bases, with 14 bases left in between. The CDR3 is 12 amino acids. Per the germline V gene, CDR1 is GTSNPN and CDR2 is SVGIG (reference sequence). CDR3 amino acids: CAWSRGGAKQYF. The CDR3, as DNA: TGTGCCTGGAGCCGAGGGGGGGCGAAGCAGTACTTC.

This clonotype was seen at least ten times. The J gene is TRBJ2-2, the V gene TRBV5-4, with TRBD2 matching over 9 bases. The CDR3 totals 16 residues. Germline-derived CDR1 and CDR2 are SGHNT and YYREEE (reference sequence). The V segment lost 4 bases and the J segment 1 base; nucleotides outside the gene matches: 5. This CDR3 reads CASSLLSGRNTGELFF. CDR3 nucleotides: TGTGCCAGCAGCCTCCTTAGCGGGAGGAACACCGGGGAGCTGTTTTTT.

This clonotype is categorized as large. The chain joins TRBV9 to TRBJ1-4, with TRBD1 matching over 9 bases. This CDR3 contains 15 residues. Looked up from germline, CDR1 is SGDLS and CDR2 is YYNGEE. V shed 3 bases and J 8 bases; nucleotides not matched to a gene: 8. For the CDR3, the DNA is TGTGCCAGCAGCGCCACAGGGGGCATGGGAGAAAAACTGTTTTTT. Its protein product is CASSATGGMGEKLFF.

The V and J genes are TRBV24-1 and TRBJ2-1; D gene ambiguous. The V gene lost 5 bases and the J gene lost 3 bases, with 7 bases spanning the gap. This CDR3 contains 13 residues. Germline-derived CDR1 and CDR2 are KGHDR and SFDVKD. The DNA for the CDR3 is TGTGCCACCAGTGGCCCAGACTACAATGAGCAGTTCTTC. Translating gives CATSGPDYNEQFF.

By its share, this clonotype is medium-sized (0.01 to 0.1%). J is TRBJ1-2 and V is TRBV20-1; 12 positions agree with TRBD1. The length of the CDR3 is 15 residues. After removal of 4 bases from V and 8 bases from J, the junction contained 11 bases not matched to a gene. Germline loops: CDR1 DFQATT, CDR2 SNEGSKA (reference sequence). CDR3 amino acids: CSATPWDRGRQGYTF. The CDR3 DNA reads TGCAGTGCTACCCCTTGGGACAGGGGGCGGCAAGGCTACACCTTC.

This clonotype ranks as medium-sized. The chain recombines TRBV20-1 with TRBJ1-5; 7 bases match TRBD1. This CDR3 has 14 amino acids. Germline V gives CDR1 DFQATT, CDR2 SNEGSKA (reference sequence). V was pared by 3 bases and J by 2 bases, with 4 bases of the junction left unmatched. CDR3: CSASRGFGNQPQHF. CDR3 nucleotide sequence: TGCAGTGCTAGCAGGGGGTTCGGCAATCAGCCCCAGCATTTT.

This clonotype is labeled as medium-sized. The chain employs TRBV6-5 and TRBJ2-7; unclear D gene. This CDR3 has 15 amino acids. Germline loops: CDR1 MNHEY, CDR2 SVGAGI. Trimming took 0 bases from V and 0 from J, leaving 9 bases between them. CDR3 residues: CASSYSPVPSYEQYF. In nucleotides, the CDR3 is TGTGCCAGCAGTTACTCGCCGGTTCCCTCCTACGAGCAGTACTTC.

This clonotype is labeled medium-sized. The DNA for the CDR3 is TGTGCCCTGGGGGGACGACCTCGCAATGAGCAGTTCTTC. Its protein product is CALGGRPRNEQFF. The J gene is TRBJ2-1, the V gene TRBV30; TRBD2 is a possible D gene (6 bases). The V end lost 8 bases, the J end lost 6 bases, and 17 bases lay between the germline ends. Germline CDR1 reads GTSNPN; CDR2 reads SVGIG (reference sequence). The CDR3 contains 13 residues.

There are many counts of this clonotype. The chain is built from TRBV12-5 and TRBJ2-5; 7 nucleotides align to TRBD1. The CDR3 runs to 17 residues. Germline V gene sequence: CDR1 LGHNT, CDR2 FRNRAP. V trimming: 0 bases; J trimming: 2 bases; junction bases outside the gene matches: 9. CDR3 coding DNA: TGTGCTAGTGGTTTGGTACGAGACAGGGACCCTCAAGAGACCCAGTACTTC. It is translated as CASGLVRDRDPQETQYF.

This clonotype is deemed medium-sized. The chain couples TRBV5-8 to TRBJ1-5; a possible D gene is TRBD1 (6 bases). Trimming pared 5 bases from V and 3 bases from J, leaving 12 bases between. Germline V CDR1 and CDR2: SGHTS, YDEGEE. The CDR3 is 14 residues long. As DNA, the CDR3 is TGTGCCAGCAGATCCAGGGGAAACAATCAGCCCCAGCATTTT. It encodes CASRSRGNNQPQHF.

This clonotype was recorded only once. The chain uses TRBV13 and TRBJ2-3; no reliable D call. Germline CDR1 PRHDT, CDR2 FYEKMQ (reference sequence). Trimming shortened V by 0 bases and J by 3 bases, and 4 bases separated the two germline ends. This CDR3 contains 13 residues. CDR3 nucleotide sequence: TGTGCCAGCAGCTTAGGCTTGACAGATACGCAGTATTTT. It codes for CASSLGLTDTQYF.

By share, this clonotype counts as medium-sized. This chain joins TRBV29-1 and TRBJ2-1; 10 bases line up with TRBD2. Germline trimming cut 4 bases from V and 7 bases from J; bases unmatched to any gene: 16. CDR1 is SQVTM and CDR2 is ANQGSEA in the germline V gene. The CDR3 loop spans 17 amino acids. CDR3 nucleotide sequence: TGCAGCGTTGGGGGGCCTAGCGGGAGCGCACGGGTAAATGAGCAGTTCTTC. Translation: CSVGGPSGSARVNEQFF.

This clonotype was found many times. The chain recombines TRBV7-9 with TRBJ1-1; D gene uncertain. V lost 2 bases and J 6 bases, leaving 10 bases between the germline ends. The CDR3 totals 13 residues. Looked up from germline, CDR1 is SEHNR and CDR2 is FQNEAQ (reference sequence). The DNA of the CDR3 is TGTGCCAGCAGCTTATTAGGGATTGCTGAAGCTTTCTTT. This codes for CASSLLGIAEAFF.

This clonotype was counted at least ten times. V gene TRBV5-1 combines with J gene TRBJ1-2; D remains ambiguous. Germline CDR1 and CDR2: SGHRS and YFSETQ. Trimming took off 1 base at V and 3 bases at J, with 22 bases between the two ends. The CDR3 sequence is 18 residues long. This CDR3 is CASSLWWAEDGADYGYTF. The CDR3 nucleotides read TGCGCCAGCAGCTTGTGGTGGGCCGAAGATGGCGCGGACTATGGCTACACCTTC.

This clonotype qualifies as medium-sized. The junction departs from germline at one end; a sequencing error may be responsible. The chain carries TRBV7-7 and TRBJ2-5; no firm D call. CDR1 and CDR2 (germline): SSHAT, FNYEAQ (reference sequence). The CDR3 is 14 residues long. CDR3: CASSLGASQETQYF. CDR3 sequence (DNA): TGTGCTAGCAGCTTAGGTGCAAGCCAAGAGACCCAGTACTTC.

The chain is built from TRBV4-3 and TRBJ2-2; D perhaps matches TRBD1 (6 bases). Germline loops: CDR1 LGHNA, CDR2 YSLEER. V was cut by 0 bases and J by 0 bases, with 8 bases left in between. The CDR3 extends over 16 amino acids. CDR3 region: CASSQETGANTGELFF. The CDR3 bases are TGCGCCAGCAGCCAAGAGACAGGCGCGAACACCGGGGAGCTGTTTTTT.

This clonotype was recorded many times. This chain uses TRBV5-1 with TRBJ2-3; D gene ambiguous. V dropped 1 base and J dropped 6 bases, with 15 bases sitting between them. This CDR3 region has 15 residues. The V gene's germline CDR1 is SGHRS and CDR2 YFSETQ. CDR3 region: CASSLTTLAGDTQYF. CDR3 DNA: TGCGCCAGCAGCTTGACTACTTTGGCAGGCGATACGCAGTATTTT.

There are many counts of this clonotype. The rearrangement uses TRBV6-2 or TRBV6-3 and TRBJ2-1, with 7 bases lining up with TRBD2. The trim removed 2 bases at V and 5 bases at J, leaving 6 bases unmatched. Germline loops: CDR1 MNHEY, CDR2 SVGEGT. The CDR3 sequence is 15 residues long. Written as DNA, the CDR3 is TGTGCCAGCAGTTACCTGTGGGCGGGGGACAATGAGCAGTTCTTC. Residues: CASSYLWAGDNEQFF.

This clonotype was picked up many times. The rearrangement uses TRBV4-3 and TRBJ2-7; the match to TRBD2 covers 9 bases. There are 14 residues in the CDR3. V shed 5 bases and J 9 bases; nucleotides not matched to a gene: 11. Germline CDR1 LGHNA, CDR2 YSLEER. The CDR3, as DNA: TGCGCCAGCAGCTATGACGGGACTAGCCAACGGCAGTACTTC. It translates to CASSYDGTSQRQYF.